Sequencing of this T cell receptor (beta chain) was carried out in a study of shared clonotypes between healthy human individuals. It was CD45RO-negative cells, positively selected for CCR7, that made up naive CD8 cells, with terminally differentiated effector memory CD45RA+ cells excluded. In this sample, this clone turned up once. Antigen: not known. Notes on the study in general: Naive subsets tended to show greater estimated richness than memory subsets.

Deep-level running was used for the assay. It was about 210 ng DNA, about 30,000 T cell genomes, that sorted-subset replicate PCRs used. TCRdb keeps only in-frame clones here, not all; method: immunoSEQ multiplex PCR. Of roughly 2 million clones in the sample, 85% to 95% were seen once. This CDR3 is 13 amino acids long. Deletions cut 0 bases from V and 1 base from J, with 4 bases between. The germline V gene has CDR1 GTSNPN and CDR2 SVGIG (reference sequence). The TCR comes from a man aged 18 to 30 in good health. This chain uses TRBV30 with TRBJ1-3; D is undetermined. What was sequenced was naive CD8+ T cells sorted from blood. As DNA, the CDR3 is TGTGCCTGGAGTGTACCGTCTGGAAACACCATATATTTT. Translation: CAWSVPSGNTIYF.